One and the same sample provided the 13 T cell receptor beta chains below, sequenced in a study of blood T cell repertoires in COVID-19. The repertoire was sequenced with immunoSEQ multiplex PCR; TCRdb's copy has only in-frame clones and lacks some. Counted here are under 400,000 clones, roughly 86% occurring once; the ten biggest clones make up over 9.5%. Sequenced sample: peripheral blood. The receptors stem from a woman in her 30s with COVID-19, enrolled during active disease.

Of note for this clone: A read error may account for a junction end that differs from germline. The chain joins TRBV27 to TRBJ2-2; 8 bases map to TRBD1. The CDR3 runs to 16 residues. Per the germline V gene, CDR1 is MNHEY and CDR2 is SMNVEV (reference sequence). This CDR3 reads CASSISTGASSGELFF. The DNA for the CDR3 is TGTGCCAGCAGTATATCGACAGGGGCGAGTTCCGGGGAGCTGTTTTTT.

The J gene is TRBJ2-3, the V gene TRBV27; 11 positions match TRBD2. Germline V gene lookup returns CDR1 MNHEY and CDR2 SMNVEV (reference sequence). This CDR3 spans 16 amino acids. V shed 4 bases and J 1 base; nucleotides not matched to a gene: 4. The CDR3 sequence: CASSSSGRRGTDTQYF. CDR3 DNA sequence: TGTGCCAGCAGTTCTAGCGGGAGGCGGGGCACAGATACGCAGTATTTT.

V usage is TRBV6-6 and J usage is TRBJ2-7; 7 positions agree with TRBD2. Germline assignment: CDR1 MNHNY and CDR2 SVGAGI (reference sequence). Trimming cost V 6 bases and J 3 bases; bases outside gene matches: 8. This CDR3 region has 14 residues. CDR3 in amino acids: CASSPGRGGYEQYF. The DNA of the CDR3 is TGTGCCAGCAGCCCGGGGAGGGGAGGCTACGAGCAGTACTTC.

V is TRBV28 and J is TRBJ2-1; D possibly corresponds to TRBD2 (5 bases). V was cut by 7 bases and J by 12 bases, with 16 bases left in between. This CDR3 contains 12 residues. Germline CDR1 reads MDHEN; CDR2 reads SYDVKM. CDR3 sequence: CASTTSKGSQFF. The CDR3 coding sequence is TGTGCCAGCACCACTAGTAAGGGTTCGCAGTTCTTC. Full variable domain (outside the CDR3, taken from reference TRBV28 and TRBJ2-1): DVKVTQSSRYLVKRTGEKVFLECVQDMDHENMFWYRQDPGLGLRLIYFSYDVKMKEKGDIPEGYSVSREKKERFSLILESASTNQTSMYLCASTTSKGSQFFGPGTRLTVL.

The chain has TRBV4-2 and TRBJ2-7; the D gene is possibly TRBD2 (5 bases). V was pared by 3 bases and J by 5 bases, with 14 bases between. Germline loops: CDR1 LGHNA, CDR2 YNFKEQ. This CDR3 contains 14 residues. CDR3 residues: CASSQAGGEHEQYF. The CDR3 DNA reads TGTGCCAGCAGCCAGGCGGGTGGAGAGCACGAGCAGTACTTC.

This clone occurred once. The V gene is TRBV5-1, the J gene TRBJ2-1, with TRBD2 identical over 9 bases. This CDR3 has 16 amino acids. The germline V gene encodes CDR1 SGHRS and CDR2 YFSETQ. V lost 3 bases and J lost 6; bases outside the gene matches: 10. Here the CDR3 DNA reads TGCGCCAGCAGCTCGGGAGGCGGGAGGGCCGGCAATGAGCAGTTCTTC. Its translation: CASSSGGGRAGNEQFF.

In this sample, this clone turned up once. The rearrangement uses TRBV4-2 and TRBJ2-5; maybe TRBD2 (5 bases). The CDR3 sequence is 14 residues long. The germline V gene encodes CDR1 LGHNA and CDR2 YNFKEQ. V was pared by 2 bases and J by 5 bases, with 12 bases between. The CDR3 sequence is CASSQPGDLETQYF. For the CDR3, the DNA is TGTGCCAGCAGCCAACCCGGGGATTTGGAGACCCAGTACTTC.

This sequence joins TRBV7-3 and TRBJ1-6, with D hard to call. The CDR3 loop spans 15 amino acids. Germline CDR1 reads SGHTA; CDR2 reads FQGTGA. V was trimmed by 1 base and J by 3 bases, leaving 7 bases between them. CDR3 in amino acids: CASSLIGGYNSPLHF. Here the CDR3 DNA reads TGTGCCAGCAGCTTAATAGGCGGCTATAATTCACCCCTCCACTTT.

The V and J genes are TRBV3-1 (or the pseudogene TRBV3-2) and TRBJ2-5, with 7 positions matching TRBD2. This CDR3 has 15 residues. In germline, CDR1 is LGHDT, CDR2 YNNKEL (reference sequence). Trimming cost V 4 bases and J 5 bases; bases outside gene matches: 10. CDR3 in DNA: TGTGCCAGCAGCCTCGGACTAGTTGAGGGGGAGACCCAGTACTTC. It yields the protein CASSLGLVEGETQYF.

In nucleotides, the CDR3 is TGTGCCAGCTCGGGACAGGGTTACAATGAGCAGTTCTTC. Its translation is CASSGQGYNEQFF. The rearrangement uses TRBV18 and TRBJ2-1, with 9 bases matching TRBD1. The CDR3 spans 13 residues. V gave up 6 bases and J gave up 4 bases; unmatched junction bases: 1. CDR1 and CDR2 (germline): KGHSH, LQKENI.

Points on this clone: This sample also contains other DNA sequences that code for the same CDR3. The V gene is TRBV28, the J gene TRBJ1-5, with D possibly TRBD1 on 6 matching bases. Trimming removed 1 base at V and 2 bases at J, with 9 bases between. Germline V gene data show CDR1 as MDHEN and CDR2 as SYDVKM. CDR3 length: 15 residues. In nucleotides, the CDR3 is TGTGCCAGCAGTTTATCAGGGGTTGGCAATCAGCCCCAGCATTTT. It is translated as CASSLSGVGNQPQHF.

The chain couples TRBV27 to TRBJ2-1; 7 bases match TRBD2. The CDR3 covers 15 residues. The junction had 11 bases not matched to a gene; V was cut back by 2 bases and J by 10 bases. Germline CDR1 is MNHEY and CDR2 is SMNVEV (reference sequence). The CDR3 is CASSLMSSGSREQFF. The CDR3 DNA reads as TGTGCCAGCAGTTTAATGTCTAGCGGATCCCGGGAGCAGTTCTTC.

The V and J genes are TRBV25-1 and TRBJ2-7; a possible D gene is TRBD1 (5 bases). With 6 bases removed from V and 2 bases from J, the gap between germline ends came to 11 bases. The CDR3 is made up of 13 amino acids. Looked up from germline, CDR1 is MGHDK and CDR2 is SYGVNS. For the CDR3, the DNA is TGTGCCAGCAGCAGGGTAGGGGCCTACGAGCAGTACTTC. Translation gives CASSRVGAYEQYF.